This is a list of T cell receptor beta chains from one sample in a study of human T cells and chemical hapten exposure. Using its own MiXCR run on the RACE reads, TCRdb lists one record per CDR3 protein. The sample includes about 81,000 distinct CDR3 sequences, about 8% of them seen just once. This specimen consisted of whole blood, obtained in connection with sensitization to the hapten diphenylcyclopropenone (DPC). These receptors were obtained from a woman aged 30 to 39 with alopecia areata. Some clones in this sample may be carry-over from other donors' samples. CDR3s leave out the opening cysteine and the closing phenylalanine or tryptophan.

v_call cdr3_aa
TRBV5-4 ASSTTYNSPLH
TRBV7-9 ASSLGDEKLF
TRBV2 ASSSDRTSNEQF
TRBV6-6 ASSYSSAGEGSPLH
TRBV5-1 ASSPGGGAGNTIY
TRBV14 ASSFGQSSGNTIY
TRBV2 ASKASATLKNIQY
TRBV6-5 ASSSLGSNGYT
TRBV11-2 ASSPRTSGGGEQY
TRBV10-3 ASRPVTGELF
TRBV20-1 SALKEADTQY
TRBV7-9 ASSSPTRGTNEKLF
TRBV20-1 SALTVLRGFSYNEQF
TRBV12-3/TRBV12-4 ASSERQGTYEQY
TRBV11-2 ASSLTGYEQY
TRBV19 ASNSGTDYGYT
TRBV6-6 ASSQDGSGNTIY
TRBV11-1 ASSSAAGGYEQF
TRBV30 AWNRQGPNEQY
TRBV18 ASSPPSSTDTQY
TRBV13 ASSSERARVEAF
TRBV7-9 ASSRSPKQKKETQY
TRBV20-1 SAPRGTGELF
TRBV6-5 ASSYSGEGDYNEQF
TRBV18 ASSPPGDTGELF
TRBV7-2 ASSPVGGALYEQF
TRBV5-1 ASSWGGGSNTEAF
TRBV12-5 ASGWVSTLPLH
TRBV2 ASILGGFLQETQY